The 27 T cell receptor beta chains in this list originate from one sample, sequenced in a study of blood T cell repertoires in COVID-19. Measured with immunoSEQ multiplex PCR; TCRdb has only the in-frame clones, and not every one. This table holds about 220,000 clones, around 91% found once. The sample comprised PBMCs or T cells enriched from blood (not recorded which). Receptors originate from a woman younger than 35 in a cohort exposed to, infected with or recovered from COVID-19 (not recorded which).

This clone was observed once. The gene calls are TRBV19 and TRBJ1-5; TRBD1 agrees at 9 bases. With V trimmed by 5 bases and J by 5 bases, 7 bases remained unmatched. Germline CDR1 is LNHDA and CDR2 is SQIVND (reference sequence). The CDR3 spans 15 residues. CDR3 coding DNA: TGTGCCAGTAGTCCACAGGGGGCGGATTATCAGCCCCAGCATTTT. Encoded protein: CASSPQGADYQPQHF.

The V gene is TRBV7-3, the J gene TRBJ2-6; 10 bases are shared with TRBD2. The CDR3 runs 18 residues. The V and J ends lost 6 bases and 0 bases, in that order; junction bases with no gene match: 8. The germline gives CDR1 SGHTA, CDR2 FQGTGA. The CDR3 DNA reads as TGTGCCAGCAGTTTAGTAGCGGGGGGTACCTCTGGGGCCAACGTCCTGACTTTC. Protein sequence: CASSLVAGGTSGANVLTF.

This rearrangement joins TRBV3-1 (or the pseudogene TRBV3-2) to TRBJ2-7, with D possibly TRBD1 on 5 matching bases. Trimming took 10 bases from V and 0 from J, leaving 13 bases between them. CDR3 length equals 13 residues. Germline CDR1 reads LGHDT; CDR2 reads YNNKEL (reference sequence). The CDR3 coding sequence is TGTGCCATAGGGGATTCAAGCTCCTACGAGCAGTACTTC. Amino acid sequence: CAIGDSSSYEQYF.

The rearrangement uses TRBV5-5 and TRBJ1-4; 9 bases match TRBD1. CDR3 length: 17 residues. Looked up from germline, CDR1 is SGHKS and CDR2 is YYEKEE (reference sequence). Trimming removed 0 bases from V and 5 bases from J; junction bases left unmatched: 8. CDR3 amino acids: CASSLAGQGYWNEKLFF. The DNA for the CDR3 is TGTGCCAGCAGCTTGGCGGGACAGGGATATTGGAATGAAAAACTGTTTTTT.

The rearrangement joins TRBV29-1 to TRBJ2-1, with 8 bases lining up with TRBD2. V shed 5 bases and J 4 bases; nucleotides not matched to a gene: 7. Per the germline V gene, CDR1 is SQVTM and CDR2 is ANQGSEA. This CDR3 region has 14 residues. The CDR3 nucleotides are TGCAGCGTTTCCACTAGCGGACCTTACAATGAGCAGTTCTTC. It is translated as CSVSTSGPYNEQFF.

This chain joins TRBV6-5 and TRBJ1-1; D is perhaps TRBD1 (6 bases). Germline V CDR1 and CDR2: MNHEY, SVGAGI. With 0 bases removed from V and 5 bases from J, the gap between germline ends came to 16 bases. CDR3 length equals 16 residues. CDR3 amino acids: CASSYSMLPGVTEAFF. The DNA for the CDR3 is TGTGCCAGCAGTTACTCGATGCTGCCAGGGGTTACTGAAGCTTTCTTT.

This clone was recorded only once. This chain uses TRBV28 with TRBJ1-5, with D uncertain. The CDR3 has 11 amino acids. Germline lookup yields CDR1 MDHEN and CDR2 SYDVKM. Trimming took 3 bases from V and 5 from J, leaving 2 bases between them. DNA of the CDR3: TGTGCCAGCAGTTTCGATCAGCCCCAGCATTTT. This codes for CASSFDQPQHF.

The rearrangement uses TRBV12-3 or TRBV12-4 and TRBJ2-1; D is unresolved. The CDR3 length is 13 residues. V lost 3 bases and J 8 bases, leaving 11 bases between the germline ends. The CDR3 protein is CASSFFRPHEQFF. CDR3 coding DNA: TGTGCCAGCAGTTTCTTCAGGCCCCATGAGCAGTTCTTC.

The chain joins TRBV2 to TRBJ1-1; 8 bases align to TRBD1. The CDR3 spans 11 residues. V lost 10 bases and J lost 9; bases outside the gene matches: 7. The V gene's germline CDR1 is SNHLY and CDR2 FYNNEI. The CDR3 sequence: CATLRTGQAFF. The CDR3 nucleotides are TGTGCCACACTAAGGACAGGGCAAGCTTTCTTT.

This chain joins TRBV18 and TRBJ1-1, with TRBD1 matching 9 bases. The CDR3 extends over 13 amino acids. J was trimmed by 5 bases and V by 6 bases; bases with no gene match: 4. CDR1 and CDR2 (germline): KGHSH, LQKENI. The chain's CDR3 is CASSLDRGTEAFF. CDR3 bases: TGTGCCAGCTCCCTTGACAGGGGGACTGAAGCTTTCTTT.

The rearrangement joins TRBV2 to TRBJ2-3, with 16 bases matching TRBD2. The CDR3 is 17 amino acids. Germline V lookup: CDR1 SNHLY, CDR2 FYNNEI. Trimming removed 9 bases from V and 3 bases from J; junction bases left unmatched: 9. DNA for the CDR3: TGTGCCAGTAAGGCCGGGACTAGCGGGGGGGCAACAGATACGCAGTATTTT. It encodes CASKAGTSGGATDTQYF. Full variable domain (rest looked up from reference TRBV2 and TRBJ2-3): EPEVTQTPSHQVTQMGQEVILRCVPISNHLYFYWYRQILGQKVEFLVSFYNNEISEKSEIFDDQFSVERPDGSNFTLKIRSTKLEDSAMYFCASKAGTSGGATDTQYFGPGTRLTVL.

The CDR3 DNA sequence: TGTGCCAGCTCACAACCGGGACTAGCGGGAGTAAGGTTGAATGAGCAGTTCTTC. This translates into CASSQPGLAGVRLNEQFF. The chain joins TRBV18 to TRBJ2-1; 14 bases line up with TRBD2. V gave up 4 bases and J gave up 7 bases; unmatched junction bases: 12. The germline gives CDR1 KGHSH, CDR2 LQKENI. The CDR3 consists of 18 residues.

The V call is TRBV2, the J call TRBJ1-1, with 8 bases matching TRBD1. The CDR3 consists of 14 residues. The germline gives CDR1 SNHLY, CDR2 FYNNEI. J was trimmed by 5 bases and V by 7 bases; bases with no gene match: 9. CDR3 in amino acids: CASTPDRGGTEAFF. In DNA, the CDR3 is TGTGCCAGCACTCCCGACAGGGGAGGGACTGAAGCTTTCTTT.

V is TRBV5-1 and J is TRBJ2-3; the D gene is possibly TRBD1 (6 bases). Germline V gene sequence: CDR1 SGHRS, CDR2 YFSETQ. CDR3 length equals 16 residues. V lost 2 bases and J 3 bases, leaving 16 bases between the germline ends. The CDR3 protein is CASSFIPGQKTDTQYF. The CDR3 DNA follows: TGCGCCAGCAGCTTTATCCCGGGACAAAAAACAGATACGCAGTATTTT.

This chain connects TRBV9 to TRBJ2-2, with a weak D call TRBD2 (5 bases). This CDR3 region has 15 residues. The V gene lost 4 bases and the J gene lost 4 bases, with 14 bases spanning the gap. CDR1 is SGDLS, CDR2 YYNGEE, per germline. The CDR3 nucleotides are TGTGCCAGCAGCTTCGCCGGGGAGACCACCGGGGAGCTGTTTTTT. It yields the protein CASSFAGETTGELFF.

This rearrangement joins TRBV30 to TRBJ2-7; a possible D gene is TRBD2 (6 bases). The germline CDR1 and CDR2 sequences are GTSNPN and SVGIG (reference sequence). The CDR3 extends over 14 amino acids. Trimming pared 0 bases from V and 1 base from J, leaving 10 bases between. The CDR3 sequence is CAWSVGGNSYEQYF. Written as DNA, the CDR3 is TGTGCCTGGAGTGTAGGAGGGAATTCCTACGAGCAGTACTTC.

The rearrangement joins TRBV6-5 to TRBJ1-6; D not resolved. Germline assignment: CDR1 MNHEY and CDR2 SVGAGI. This CDR3 spans 15 amino acids. The V gene lost 2 bases and the J gene lost 7 bases, with 12 bases spanning the gap. The CDR3 nucleotides are TGTGCCAGCAGTTACACCTGGGAGTCGAATTCACCCCTCCACTTT. It specifies CASSYTWESNSPLHF.

DNA for the CDR3: TGTGCCAGCAGCCCCCGGGGGGAGGAATACGAGCAGTACTTC. This sequence encodes CASSPRGEEYEQYF. V usage is TRBV11-2 and J usage is TRBJ2-7; TRBD2 matches 7 bases. Per germline, CDR1 SGHAT and CDR2 FQNNGV. With V trimmed by 5 bases and J by 4 bases, 8 bases remained unmatched. The CDR3 extends over 14 amino acids.

The chain uses TRBV5-1 and TRBJ1-2; D possibly corresponds to TRBD1 (5 bases). V was trimmed by 3 bases and J by 4 bases, leaving 10 bases between them. There are 13 residues in the CDR3. Germline CDR1 reads SGHRS; CDR2 reads YFSETQ. CDR3 in amino acids: CASSSQGTYGYTF. CDR3 DNA: TGCGCCAGCAGCTCTCAGGGAACCTATGGCTACACCTTC.

This chain joins TRBV10-1 and TRBJ2-7, with 12 nucleotides matching TRBD2. V shed 4 bases and J 6 bases; nucleotides not matched to a gene: 7. The CDR3 spans 15 residues. Germline assignment: CDR1 WNHNN and CDR2 SYGVQD (reference sequence). The CDR3 DNA reads as TGCGCCAGCAGTGGGACTAGCGGGGCGTTTGGCGAGCAGTACTTC. Protein product: CASSGTSGAFGEQYF.

The table lists this clone with a count of one. The genes are TRBV5-1 and TRBJ1-1; D is perhaps TRBD1 (6 bases). Germline V gene data show CDR1 as SGHRS and CDR2 as YFSETQ. The V end was cut by 4 bases, the J end by 6 bases, with 7 bases between. The CDR3 totals 11 residues. The CDR3 region has the DNA TGCGCCAGCAGCGAGGGGGCTGAAGCTTTCTTT. Protein: CASSEGAEAFF. Full variable domain (remainder filled in from reference TRBV5-1 and TRBJ1-1): KAGVTQTPRYLIKTRGQQVTLSCSPISGHRSVSWYQQTPGQGLQFLFEYFSETQRNKGNFPGRFSGRQFSNSRSEMNVSTLELGDSALYLCASSEGAEAFFGQGTRLTVV.

The chain links TRBV3-1 (or the pseudogene TRBV3-2) to TRBJ2-1; 7 bases align to TRBD2. CDR3 length: 16 amino acids. Trimming at V came to 0 bases and at J to 5 bases, leaving 7 bases not matched to a gene. In germline, CDR1 is LGHDT, CDR2 YNNKEL (reference sequence). In nucleotides, the CDR3 is TGTGCCAGCAGCCAAGATGATCAGCGGGGCGACAATGAGCAGTTCTTC. Translating gives CASSQDDQRGDNEQFF.

V and J are TRBV5-1 and TRBJ2-2; D is perhaps TRBD1 (6 bases). Trimming removed 4 bases from V and 6 bases from J, with 13 bases in between. This CDR3 has 14 amino acids. CDR1 and CDR2 (germline): SGHRS, YFSETQ. CDR3 protein: CASSPDRGAGELFF. In nucleotides, the CDR3 is TGCGCCAGCAGCCCGGACAGAGGGGCCGGGGAGCTGTTTTTT.

V is TRBV7-9 and J is TRBJ1-6, with 9 bases that match TRBD1. J was trimmed by 9 bases and V by 6 bases; bases with no gene match: 9. Germline values: CDR1 SEHNR, CDR2 FQNEAQ (reference sequence). This CDR3 region has 15 residues. The CDR3 region has the DNA TGTGCCAGCAGTCCGGGACAGGGCTTAACTTCACCCCTCCACTTT. Residues: CASSPGQGLTSPLHF.

The rearrangement links TRBV10-3 to TRBJ2-7, with D possibly matching TRBD1 (7 bases). Germline assignment: CDR1 ENHRY and CDR2 SYGVKD. Trimming took off 2 bases at V and 2 bases at J, with 22 bases between the two ends. This CDR3 has 18 amino acids. CDR3 region: CAISEGGLRGQLTYEQYF. The CDR3 DNA is TGTGCCATCAGTGAGGGGGGCCTGCGGGGACAGCTAACCTACGAGCAGTACTTC.

The V call is TRBV5-4, the J call TRBJ1-1; no definite D call. The length of the CDR3 is 13 residues. V lost 4 bases and J lost 1, with 8 bases in between. CDR1 and CDR2 (germline): SGHNT, YYREEE (reference sequence). CDR3 protein: CASSPTQNTEAFF. DNA of the CDR3: TGTGCCAGCAGCCCGACACAGAACACTGAAGCTTTCTTT.

The V gene is TRBV5-4, the J gene TRBJ2-7; D perhaps matches TRBD1 (5 bases). V lost 1 base and J lost 6, with 11 bases in between. CDR3 length: 13 residues. The germline V gene has CDR1 SGHNT and CDR2 YYREEE (reference sequence). The CDR3 protein is CASSLRGSTEQYF. In DNA, the CDR3 is TGTGCCAGCAGCTTGAGGGGCAGCACCGAGCAGTACTTC.